The text below deals with one T cell receptor (beta chain). Its antigen is still unknown. The primer mix had 60 Vbeta and 13 Jbeta primers. The assay was immunoSEQ multiplex PCR, and TCRdb's table has in-frame clones only and misses some. The sample totals 130,000 or so clones. The CDR3 contains 15 residues. The ends were cut back, 5 bases at V and 4 bases at J, with 17 bases in the middle. CDR1 LNHDA and CDR2 SQIVND come from the germline V gene (reference sequence). The record originates from a study of cytomegalovirus exposure and HLA in healthy donors. Study results and caveats: An analysis done earlier found most TCR beta V segments productive about 87% or about 30% of the time. Later analysis showed most CMV-associated TCR beta chains appearing HLA-restricted. The authors later found HLA-associated TCR beta chains more clonally expanded than equally common others. A few V segments could not be told apart, such as TRBV6-2 and TRBV6-3, and were left out.

Sequenced input: PBMCs. The chain links TRBV19 to TRBJ1-2; D is possibly TRBD1 (5 bases). This clonotype was obtained from a woman aged 35 to 49 in good health and CMV-seronegative. The CDR3 sequence: CASSVARVRSYGYTF. The CDR3 bases are TGTGCCAGTAGTGTGGCCAGGGTCCGATCCTATGGCTACACCTTC. The whole variable domain, filled in from reference TRBV19 and TRBJ1-2, reads DGGITQSPKYLFRKEGQNVTLSCEQNLNHDAMYWYRQDPGQGLRLIYYSQIVNDFQKGDIAEGYSVSREKKESFPLTVTSAQKNPTAFYLCASSVARVRSYGYTFGSGTRLTVV.